This entry features one TCR beta chain sequence. This sample is part of a study of blood T cell repertoires in COVID-19. Profiled with immunoSEQ multiplex PCR; TCRdb holds only in-frame clones, not every one. The table lists 150,000 to 190,000 clones, roughly 72% of them singletons. The germline CDR1 and CDR2 sequences are KGHSH and LQKENI. The CDR3 is made up of 13 amino acids. V was cut by 4 bases and J by 5 bases, with 8 bases left in between. The J gene is TRBJ2-2, the V gene TRBV18; a possible D gene is TRBD2 (6 bases). The sequence was obtained from an elderly woman with acute or convalescent COVID-19. The sample comprised peripheral blood. The CDR3 spells CASSLAETGELFF. The CDR3 DNA reads TGTGCCAGCTCACTAGCGGAAACCGGGGAGCTGTTTTTT.